This TCR beta chain derives from a study of Ad26.COV2.S vaccination and SARS-CoV-2 variants. In the study overall: Intramuscularly, Ad26.COV2.S was given either once or twice, 56 days apart.

The V end lost 2 bases, the J end lost 3 bases, and 10 bases lay between the germline ends. CDR1 and CDR2 (germline): SGHTA, FQGNSA. The CDR3 consists of 15 residues. Assay used: immunoSEQ multiplex PCR; TCRdb lists only in-frame clones, some missing. The sample lists 300,000 to 500,000 clones, approximately 86% occurring once. The treatment is: over 15 received Ad26.COV2.S at low or high dose, single or two shots; 5 received placebo; per-sample allocation not given. Day 63 after the first vaccine or placebo injection was the time point for sampling. Built on an Ad26 vector, the vaccine expressed Wuhan-strain SARS-CoV-2 spike.

This clonotype was sampled from a person aged 18 to 65 who received the Ad26.COV2.S COVID-19 vaccine or a placebo. This material consisted of peripheral blood, taken in a trial of Ad26.COV2.S vaccine versus placebo. The V gene is TRBV7-2, the J gene TRBJ2-2; perhaps TRBD2 as D (7 bases). The CDR3 protein is CASSLLGGDTGELFF. The CDR3 nucleotides read TGTGCCAGCAGCTTATTAGGGGGGGACACCGGGGAGCTGTTTTTT.